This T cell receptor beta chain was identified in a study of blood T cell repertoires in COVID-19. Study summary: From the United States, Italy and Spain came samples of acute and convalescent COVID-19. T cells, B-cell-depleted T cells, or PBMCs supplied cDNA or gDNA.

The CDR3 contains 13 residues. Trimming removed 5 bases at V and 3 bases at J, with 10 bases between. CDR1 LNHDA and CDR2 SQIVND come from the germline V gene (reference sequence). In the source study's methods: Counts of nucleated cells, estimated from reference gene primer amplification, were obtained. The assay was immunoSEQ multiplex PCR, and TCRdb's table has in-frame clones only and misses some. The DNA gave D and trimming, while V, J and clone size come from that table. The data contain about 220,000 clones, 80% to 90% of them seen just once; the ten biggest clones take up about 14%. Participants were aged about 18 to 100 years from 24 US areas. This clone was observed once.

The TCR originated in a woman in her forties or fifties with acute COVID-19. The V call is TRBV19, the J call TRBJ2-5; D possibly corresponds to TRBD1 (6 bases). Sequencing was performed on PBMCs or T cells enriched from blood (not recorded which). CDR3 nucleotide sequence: TGTGCCAGTAGTGTCAACAGGGAAGAGACCCAGTACTTC. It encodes CASSVNREETQYF.